The sequence of this TCR beta chain was determined in a study of shared clonotypes between healthy human individuals. The CDR3 is made up of 15 amino acids. Germline V CDR1 and CDR2: LNHDA, SQIVND (reference sequence). Germline trimming cut 5 bases from V and 5 bases from J; bases unmatched to any gene: 6. Findings and caveats of the study: Clonotype sharing among donors was thought likely to change with sequencing depth. As a rule, naive subsets had a larger estimated richness than memory subsets.

The table came from immunoSEQ multiplex PCR; TCRdb's copy has only in-frame clones and leaves some out. The table has about 980,000 clones, about 80% seen once. Points on this clone: Antigen unknown.

This clonotype was obtained from a man aged 18 to 29 in good health. The chain couples TRBV19 to TRBJ2-2; TRBD1 aligns across 9 bases. Sequenced input: memory CD4+ T cells sorted from blood. Subset indicated: CD45RA-negative fraction. In nucleotides, the CDR3 is TGTGCCAGTAGTGCACCGGGACAGGGAACCGGGGAGCTGTTTTTT. Amino acids: CASSAPGQGTGELFF.